This T cell receptor beta chain was identified in a study of blood T cell repertoires in COVID-19. Study summary: Material from acute and convalescent COVID-19 was sourced from the United States, Italy and Spain. The analysed material was cDNA or gDNA that came from T cells, B-cell-depleted T cells, or PBMCs.

Original processing methods: Quantification of nucleated cells was approximated via reference gene primer amplification. Libraries were prepared by immunoSEQ multiplex PCR; TCRdb keeps only in-frame clonotypes and omits some of them. Clone size and V and J calls were adopted from that table, with D and trimming inferred from the DNA. The repertoire holds 150,000 to 160,000 clones, with about 86% as singletons. Germline CDR1 reads MGHRA; CDR2 reads YSYEKL. CDR3 size: 17 residues. V was clipped by 4 bases and J by 10 bases, with 23 bases between them. The TCR comes from a woman aged 55-75 years with acute or convalescent COVID-19. Sequencing was done on a sample of peripheral blood. The chain couples TRBV4-1 to TRBJ1-6; possible D gene TRBD1, 5 bases. CDR3 nucleotides: TGCGCCAGCAGCCTTGGCAAGGCTAGGGGACTAGGCTCACCCCTCCACTTT. Translation gives CASSLGKARGLGSPLHF.